The 30 T cell receptor beta chains below come from one sample, sequenced in a study of metastatic and nonmetastatic thyroid tumors. TCRdb reprocessed the PCR reads via MiXCR. The table shows about 25,000 clones, with about an eighth occurring only once. Every patient was untreated before thyroid surgery. The sequenced material came from blood. Every receptor here comes from a female donor with papillary thyroid cancer or a benign thyroid nodule (not recorded which). Some clones in this sample may be carry-over from other donors' samples.

This clone is medium-sized in the sample. The rearrangement joins TRBV12-3 or TRBV12-4 to TRBJ2-7, with D possibly being TRBD1 (5 bases). V was trimmed by 5 bases and J by 2 bases, leaving 13 bases between them. CDR3 length: 14 amino acids. CDR3 DNA sequence: TGTGCCAGCAGTACTCAGACGGACACCTACGAGCAGTACTTC. This codes for CASSTQTDTYEQYF.

J is TRBJ1-1 and V is TRBV3-1; D is undetermined. The CDR3 is made up of 13 amino acids. CDR1 and CDR2 (germline): LGHDT, YNNKEL (reference sequence). CDR3 residues: CVTSGFRNTEAFF. CDR3 DNA: TGTGTCACCTCTGGGTTCCGGAACACTGAAGCTTTCTTT.

This clone showed up many times. The chain recombines TRBV28 with TRBJ2-7; the D gene is possibly TRBD1 (5 bases). V lost 5 bases and J 3 bases, leaving 20 bases between the germline ends. The germline gives CDR1 MDHEN, CDR2 SYDVKM. This CDR3 has 16 residues. The CDR3 DNA follows: TGTGCCAGCAGTCCCTTTGAGCAGGGCCTCATCTACGAGCAGTACTTC. Its protein is CASSPFEQGLIYEQYF.

This clone appeared a few times. The CDR3 sequence is CASSYVQATTSSYNSPLHF. The CDR3 DNA follows: TGTGCCAGCAGTTATGTGCAGGCGACCACGAGCTCCTATAATTCACCCCTCCACTTT. J is TRBJ1-6 and V is TRBV6-2 or TRBV6-3; D uncertain. V lost 3 bases and J lost 0, with 18 bases in between. The CDR3 is 19 amino acids. Germline V gene lookup returns CDR1 MNHEY and CDR2 SVGEGT.

This clone was counted many times. This chain uses TRBV2 with TRBJ2-2; D call uncertain. Germline assignment: CDR1 SNHLY and CDR2 FYNNEI. The CDR3 consists of 15 residues. Between the trimmed V and J ends, which lost 1 base and 8 bases, there was a span of 14 bases. CDR3 bases: TGTGCCAGCAGTGAAGTCCTCCCCAAGAAGGGGGAGCTGTTTTTT. Protein product: CASSEVLPKKGELFF.

With regard to this clone: The junction does not match germline at one end; this may be a read error. The sample contains more than one DNA sequence encoding this CDR3. V and J are TRBV28 and TRBJ2-7; possible D gene TRBD2, 6 bases. The CDR3 has 17 amino acids. CDR1 is MDHEN, CDR2 SYDVKM, per germline. CDR3 sequence reads: CASSSLGGTRSSYEQYF. The CDR3 bases are TGTGCAAGCAGTTCCCTAGGCGGGACCCGCAGCTCCTACGAGCAGTACTTC.

In this sample, this clone turned up many times. V usage is TRBV6-5 and J usage is TRBJ2-7, with 9 bases aligning to TRBD1. V dropped 2 bases and J dropped 3; count of bases not matched to a gene: 5. This CDR3 has 15 residues. Germline-derived CDR1 and CDR2 are MNHEY and SVGAGI. Written as DNA, the CDR3 is TGTGCCAGCAGTTACGAATACAGGGGGCACTACGAGCAGTACTTC. Translated, it gives CASSYEYRGHYEQYF.

This clone was detected many times. This could be a read error, since a much larger clone is one nucleotide away. This chain joins TRBV15 and TRBJ2-7; weak D call: TRBD1 (6 bases). Between the trimmed V and J ends, which lost 1 base and 6 bases, there was a span of 10 bases. This CDR3 spans 13 amino acids. From germline, CDR1 is LNHNV and CDR2 YYDKDF (reference sequence). The CDR3 spells CATSRGQDCEQYF. As DNA, the CDR3 is TGTGCCACCAGCAGAGGACAGGACTGCGAGCAGTACTTC.

V gene TRBV10-3 combines with J gene TRBJ2-5, with D unclear. CDR1 is ENHRY and CDR2 is SYGVKD in the germline V gene. This CDR3 has 13 residues. The germline V and J ends were trimmed by 9 bases and 1 base, with 12 bases remaining between them. The CDR3 loop is CAISGGIQETQYF. CDR3 DNA sequence: TGTGCCATTTCTGGCGGTATCCAAGAGACCCAGTACTTC.

Ten or more counts support this clone. A much larger clone sits a single nucleotide away, making a read error possible. Other DNA sequences in this specimen translate into the identical CDR3. This sequence joins TRBV2 and TRBJ2-1; D gene unclear. The CDR3 has 11 residues. V was clipped by 6 bases and J by 8 bases, with 8 bases between them. The germline V gene encodes CDR1 SNHLY and CDR2 FYNNEI. The CDR3 nucleotides read TGTGCCAGCAGCCAAAGTTATGAGCAGTTCTTC. Translated: CASSQSYEQFF. Together with reference TRBV2 and TRBJ2-1, the CDR3 gives the full variable domain: EPEVTQTPSHQVTQMGQEVILRCVPISNHLYFYWYRQILGQKVEFLVSFYNNEISEKSEIFDDQFSVERPDGSNFTLKIRSTKLEDSAMYFCASSQSYEQFFGPGTRLTVL.

In this sample, this clone turned up a few times. The V call is TRBV7-2, the J call TRBJ1-1; the D is unclear. The CDR3 loop spans 13 amino acids. The germline V gene has CDR1 SGHTA and CDR2 FQGNSA. Trimming left V 1 base short and J 0 bases short, with 3 bases between. CDR3 amino acids: CASSLELNTEAFF. As DNA, the CDR3 is TGTGCCAGCAGCTTAGAGTTGAACACTGAAGCTTTCTTT.

This clone showed up just a few times. V gene TRBV19 combines with J gene TRBJ2-2; D gene unclear. The CDR3 covers 14 residues. CDR1 LNHDA and CDR2 SQIVND come from the germline V gene (reference sequence). V was trimmed by 7 bases and J by 6 bases, leaving 15 bases between them. CDR3 protein: CASNGPSGSGELFF. CDR3 nucleotide sequence: TGTGCCAGTAACGGGCCCTCCGGCTCCGGGGAGCTGTTTTTT.

In its sample, this clone was seen many times. The chain has TRBV4-1 and TRBJ1-6; D might be TRBD1 (5 bases). V lost 4 bases and J 4 bases, leaving 11 bases between the germline ends. The CDR3 runs to 15 residues. The germline V gene has CDR1 MGHRA and CDR2 YSYEKL. The CDR3 sequence is CASSPGTAYNSPLHF. CDR3 DNA: TGCGCCAGCAGCCCAGGGACGGCTTATAATTCACCCCTCCACTTT.

This clone was counted at least ten times. This chain links TRBV6-5 with TRBJ2-2; D is tentatively TRBD1 or TRBD2 (5 bases each). The CDR3 consists of 17 residues. In germline, CDR1 is MNHEY, CDR2 SVGAGI. Trimming shortened V by 2 bases and J by 3 bases, and 16 bases separated the two germline ends. The CDR3 coding sequence is TGTGCCAGCAGTTACCGGGTGAGAGGGGCCGACACCGGGGAGCTGTTTTTT. Its protein product is CASSYRVRGADTGELFF.

There are many counts of this clone. The rearrangement links TRBV5-6 to TRBJ1-2; D might be TRBD1 (5 bases). The germline CDR1 and CDR2 sequences are SGHDT and YYEEEE. Deletions cut 3 bases from V and 4 bases from J, with 13 bases between. The CDR3 runs 14 residues. The CDR3 DNA reads TGTGCCAGCAGCTCCGGGCAGGGACTCTATGGCTACACCTTC. Residues: CASSSGQGLYGYTF.

This clone was seen repeatedly, ten times or more. CDR3 residues: CASSLDKEFYGYTF. Written as DNA, the CDR3 is TGTGCCAGCAGTTTAGACAAGGAGTTCTATGGCTACACCTTC. V usage is TRBV12-3 or TRBV12-4 and J usage is TRBJ1-2; D is uncertain. This CDR3 is 14 amino acids long. Trimming pared 1 base from V and 4 bases from J, leaving 10 bases between.

This clone has a count of ten or more. The chain joins TRBV9 to TRBJ2-3; 7 nucleotides line up with TRBD1. The germline V gene encodes CDR1 SGDLS and CDR2 YYNGEE. The V segment lost 0 bases and the J segment 2 bases; nucleotides outside the gene matches: 3. The CDR3 length is 15 residues. CDR3 amino acids: CASSVGQGVTDTQYF. The DNA for the CDR3 is TGTGCCAGCAGCGTAGGCCAGGGGGTCACAGATACGCAGTATTTT.

This clone was observed many times. The V call is TRBV19, the J call TRBJ2-1; TRBD1 agrees at 7 bases. V shed 3 bases and J 10 bases; nucleotides not matched to a gene: 6. Germline V gene lookup returns CDR1 LNHDA and CDR2 SQIVND (reference sequence). The CDR3 consists of 13 residues. The CDR3 DNA is TGTGCCAGTAGTATGGGACAGCCGAGGGAGCAGTTCTTC. Translated: CASSMGQPREQFF.

A note on this clone: It may be a read error: a sequence one base away is much more abundant. This same CDR3 is encoded by further DNA sequences in the sample. V is TRBV5-6 and J is TRBJ2-5; TRBD1 aligns across 7 bases. Germline V lookup: CDR1 SGHDT, CDR2 YYEEEE. The length of the CDR3 is 16 residues. The ends lost 2 bases at V and 4 bases at J; junction bases unmatched: 11. Here the CDR3 reads CASSFLTGAGGETQYF. CDR3 in DNA: TGTGCCAGCAGCTTCCTAACAGGGGCTGGTGGAGAGACCCAGTACTTC.

This clone was seen at least ten times. CDR3 sequence: CASRPGTSGANEQFF. As DNA, the CDR3 is TGTGCCAGCAGGCCCGGGACTAGCGGTGCCAATGAGCAGTTCTTC. The chain links TRBV12-3 or TRBV12-4 to TRBJ2-1; 11 bases are shared with TRBD2. Trimming took 6 bases from V and 6 from J; bases not matched to a gene: 7. The CDR3 has 15 amino acids.

This clone was seen ten or more times. This chain joins TRBV9 and TRBJ2-7, with 8 bases aligning to TRBD1. This CDR3 is built from 12 residues. CDR1 is SGDLS, CDR2 YYNGEE, per germline. J gave up 4 bases and V 3 bases, and 0 bases lay outside the gene matches. The CDR3 protein is CASSGTGYEQYF. CDR3 DNA sequence: TGTGCCAGCAGCGGGACAGGGTACGAGCAGTACTTC. The full variable domain, completed using reference TRBV9 and TRBJ2-7, is DSGVTQTPKHLITATGQRVTLRCSPRSGDLSVYWYQQSLDQGLQFLIQYYNGEERAKGNILERFSAQQFPDLHSELNLSSLELGDSALYFCASSGTGYEQYFGPGTRLTVT.

This clone was counted only a few times. The rearrangement links TRBV2 to TRBJ1-6, with 7 bases lining up with TRBD1. CDR3 length: 15 residues. Unmatched junction bases numbered 10, after V lost 7 bases and J lost 7 bases. Germline V gene data show CDR1 as SNHLY and CDR2 as FYNNEI. The CDR3 DNA reads TGTGCCAGCATGGAGACAGGGTTCGAGAATTCACCCCTCCACTTT. Its protein product is CASMETGFENSPLHF.

This clone was picked up many times. V gene TRBV7-2 combines with J gene TRBJ1-6; D remains ambiguous. The CDR3 consists of 16 residues. The germline V gene has CDR1 SGHTA and CDR2 FQGNSA. Trimming cost V 1 base and J 13 bases, with 20 bases left between them. The CDR3 coding sequence is TGTGCCAGCAGCTTAGGAAGGGTCGAACGACCGGGGCCCCTCCACTTT. Its translation is CASSLGRVERPGPLHF.

The rearrangement links TRBV18 to TRBJ2-2; D is perhaps TRBD2 (5 bases). Germline CDR1 KGHSH, CDR2 LQKENI. The CDR3 is made up of 16 amino acids. V was clipped by 2 bases and J by 2 bases, with 12 bases between them. CDR3 in amino acids: CASSPAGRPNTGELFF. In DNA, the CDR3 is TGTGCCAGCTCACCAGCGGGCAGACCTAACACCGGGGAGCTGTTTTTT.

The V gene is TRBV11-2, the J gene TRBJ2-7, with TRBD2 matching 9 bases. The CDR3 sequence is 17 residues long. Germline V gene lookup returns CDR1 SGHAT and CDR2 FQNNGV. V gave up 5 bases and J gave up 4 bases; unmatched junction bases: 15. CDR3 amino acids: CASSIGPGAGGVYEQYF. As DNA, the CDR3 is TGTGCCAGCAGCATTGGGCCCGGGGCGGGAGGGGTATACGAGCAGTACTTC.

The chain couples TRBV7-2 to TRBJ1-2, with TRBD1 matching 9 bases. V gave up 6 bases and J gave up 11 bases; unmatched junction bases: 13. Germline V gives CDR1 SGHTA, CDR2 FQGNSA. This CDR3 region has 14 residues. The CDR3 nucleotides read TGTGCCAGCAGGGGACAGGGCCCCTTCTATGTTTACACCTTC. It encodes CASRGQGPFYVYTF.

The sample holds many counts of this clone. This may be a read error, as it is one base from a much larger clone. This same CDR3 is encoded by further DNA sequences in the sample. The chain carries TRBV5-1 and TRBJ2-1; D perhaps matches TRBD2 (5 bases). Per the germline V gene, CDR1 is SGHRS and CDR2 is YFSETQ. CDR3 length equals 14 residues. V lost 0 bases and J 7 bases, leaving 11 bases between the germline ends. The CDR3 DNA reads as TGCGCCAGCAGCTTGGGACTGGAGCGGAATGAGCAGTTCTTC. Translating gives CASSLGLERNEQFF. Using reference TRBV5-1 and TRBJ2-1 for the parts outside the CDR3, the full variable domain is KAGVTQTPRYLIKTRGQQVTLSCSPISGHRSVSWYQQTPGQGLQFLFEYFSETQRNKGNFPGRFSGRQFSNSRSEMNVSTLELGDSALYLCASSLGLERNEQFFGPGTRLTVL.

This clone was seen many times. CDR3 nucleotides: TGCGCCAGCAGCTTGAGGGTGGGGACCGGGGGCAAAGAGACCCAGTACTTC. Amino acids: CASSLRVGTGGKETQYF. The rearrangement links TRBV5-1 to TRBJ2-5, with D perhaps given as TRBD1 or TRBD2 (6 bases each). V was clipped by 1 base and J by 3 bases, with 19 bases between them. The CDR3 spans 17 residues. Germline CDR1 and CDR2: SGHRS and YFSETQ.

This clone was counted ten times or more. This rearrangement joins TRBV28 to TRBJ2-1, with D perhaps TRBD2 (6 bases). The V gene lost 3 bases and the J gene lost 4 bases, with 10 bases spanning the gap. Germline V lookup: CDR1 MDHEN, CDR2 SYDVKM. This CDR3 spans 14 amino acids. CDR3 region: CASSFGSGYNEQFF. CDR3 DNA sequence: TGTGCCAGCAGTTTTGGTAGCGGTTACAATGAGCAGTTCTTC. Complete variable domain (other parts from reference TRBV28 and TRBJ2-1): DVKVTQSSRYLVKRTGEKVFLECVQDMDHENMFWYRQDPGLGLRLIYFSYDVKMKEKGDIPEGYSVSREKKERFSLILESASTNQTSMYLCASSFGSGYNEQFFGPGTRLTVL.

This clone has ten or more counts. The rearrangement uses TRBV5-1 and TRBJ2-7; tentative D call: TRBD2 (6 bases). The CDR3 spans 14 residues. Germline assignment: CDR1 SGHRS and CDR2 YFSETQ. V was pared by 4 bases and J by 2 bases, with 13 bases between. This CDR3 is CASSALAATYEQYF. CDR3 bases: TGCGCCAGCAGCGCCTTAGCGGCCACCTACGAGCAGTACTTC.